The clone carrying this TCR beta chain appeared a single time. CDR1 MNHEY and CDR2 SVGAGI come from the germline V gene. The V end lost 8 bases, the J end lost 3 bases, and 13 bases lay between the germline ends. This CDR3 is built from 13 residues. This table comes from immunoSEQ multiplex PCR, and its TCRdb copy is limited to in-frame clones, with some not included. Among under 200,000 clones listed, approximately 92% were seen once. This sample was taken from a study of T cell responses to AZD1222 COVID-19 vaccine. The V call is TRBV6-5, the J call TRBJ1-1; tentatively, D is TRBD1 (5 bases). Sequenced here: peripheral blood, sampled on day 0 of AZD1222 vaccination. This clonotype was sampled from an adult in good health. For the CDR3, the DNA is TGTGCCAGCGGTCGACAGATTTACACTGAAGCTTTCTTT. This gives the protein CASGRQIYTEAFF.